The 26 T cell receptor beta chains below were found in one sample sequenced in a study of Ad26.COV2.S vaccination and SARS-CoV-2 variants. Sequenced by immunoSEQ multiplex PCR; TCRdb stores in-frame clones only, minus some. The sample has fewer than 400,000 clones; 86% are singletons. Treatment in this sample: about 20 received Ad26.COV2.S at low or high dose, single or two shots; about 5 received placebo; per-sample allocation not given. The investigators took samples on day 63 after the first vaccine or placebo injection. Sample: peripheral blood, taken in a trial of Ad26.COV2.S vaccine versus placebo. These receptors came from a person aged 18-65 years who received the Ad26.COV2.S COVID-19 vaccine or a placebo.

The rearrangement links TRBV7-2 to TRBJ1-2; 7 bases line up with TRBD1. Trimming at V came to 1 base and at J to 1 base, leaving 6 bases not matched to a gene. The CDR3 sequence is 16 residues long. In germline, CDR1 is SGHTA, CDR2 FQGNSA. CDR3 protein: CASSLEGTAINYGYTF. The CDR3 bases are TGTGCCAGCAGCTTAGAGGGGACAGCGATTAACTATGGCTACACCTTC.

This chain connects TRBV19 to TRBJ1-5; D possibly corresponds to TRBD1 (5 bases). The CDR3 extends over 16 amino acids. Trimming took off 0 bases at V and 1 base at J, with 10 bases between the two ends. The germline V gene encodes CDR1 LNHDA and CDR2 SQIVND (reference sequence). CDR3 sequence: CASSIEAGRSNQPQHF. In DNA form, the CDR3 reads TGTGCCAGTAGTATAGAGGCGGGGCGAAGCAATCAGCCCCAGCATTTT.

The rearrangement links TRBV3-1 (or the pseudogene TRBV3-2) to TRBJ1-1; a possible D gene is TRBD1 (6 bases). V gave up 11 bases and J gave up 2 bases, with 15 bases separating them. Germline loops: CDR1 LGHDT, CDR2 YNNKEL (reference sequence). CDR3 length equals 13 residues. This chain's CDR3 is CAGETGPNTEAFF. The CDR3 DNA reads TGTGCCGGTGAGACAGGCCCTAACACTGAAGCTTTCTTT.

This rearrangement joins TRBV6-2 or TRBV6-3 to TRBJ1-5, with D hard to call. The CDR3 runs to 14 residues. Trimming removed 2 bases at V and 6 bases at J, with 11 bases between. CDR1 is MNHEY and CDR2 is SVGEGT in the germline V gene. CDR3 amino acids: CASSYPAVGQPQHF. The CDR3 bases are TGTGCCAGCAGTTACCCTGCAGTAGGTCAGCCCCAGCATTTT.

J is TRBJ2-1 and V is TRBV10-3, with 8 bases identical to TRBD2. The junction had 13 bases not matched to a gene; V was cut back by 7 bases and J by 8 bases. The V gene's germline CDR1 is ENHRY and CDR2 SYGVKD. The CDR3 runs 15 residues. The CDR3 sequence: CAITPGLAAGDEQFF. The CDR3, as DNA: TGTGCCATCACCCCCGGACTAGCAGCGGGGGATGAGCAGTTCTTC.

The DNA for the CDR3 is TGTGCCAGCAGCGTAGGAGGACAGGGGAATAACTATGGCTACACCTTC. It is translated as CASSVGGQGNNYGYTF. The genes are TRBV9 and TRBJ1-2; 9 bases are a match to TRBD1. Germline V gene lookup returns CDR1 SGDLS and CDR2 YYNGEE. J lost 1 base, V lost 0 bases, and 4 bases had no gene match. CDR3 length equals 16 residues. Combining the CDR3 with reference TRBV9 and TRBJ1-2 gives the whole variable domain DSGVTQTPKHLITATGQRVTLRCSPRSGDLSVYWYQQSLDQGLQFLIQYYNGEERAKGNILERFSAQQFPDLHSELNLSSLELGDSALYFCASSVGGQGNNYGYTFGSGTRLTVV.

The chain couples TRBV20-1 to TRBJ2-7; the D gene is possibly TRBD1 (6 bases). This CDR3 region has 12 residues. The V and J ends lost 3 bases and 5 bases respectively, with 11 bases between them. CDR1 DFQATT and CDR2 SNEGSKA come from the germline V gene (reference sequence). The DNA of the CDR3 is TGCAGTGCTAGTACAGGGAACCACGAGCAGTACTTC. Its protein product is CSASTGNHEQYF.

V is TRBV7-2 and J is TRBJ2-7; D may be TRBD1 or TRBD2 (5 bases each). V shed 6 bases and J shed 0 bases, with 12 bases lying between them. Germline CDR1 reads SGHTA; CDR2 reads FQGNSA. This CDR3 has 14 residues. The CDR3 region is CASRKRGGSYEQYF. DNA for the CDR3: TGTGCCAGCAGGAAGAGGGGCGGCTCCTACGAGCAGTACTTC.

In regard to this clone: At one boundary the junction diverges from the germline segment, which might be a read error. The chain joins TRBV5-1 to TRBJ2-7; D may be TRBD1 or TRBD2 (6 bases each). Germline CDR1 is SGHRS and CDR2 is YFSETQ. The CDR3 sequence is 12 residues long. The CDR3, as DNA: TGCGCCGGCAGCGGAGGGGGCTACGAGCAGTACTTC. It encodes CAGSGGGYEQYF.

This rearrangement joins TRBV30 to TRBJ1-2; D gene unclear. The CDR3 covers 14 residues. Germline V lookup: CDR1 GTSNPN, CDR2 SVGIG (reference sequence). Trimming pared 3 bases from V and 4 bases from J, leaving 15 bases between. The CDR3 protein is CAWSQAPYFYGYTF. The CDR3 DNA reads TGTGCCTGGAGCCAGGCACCCTACTTCTATGGCTACACCTTC.

The CDR3 protein is CASSRLVQETQYF. DNA for the CDR3: TGTGCCAGCAGCCGACTTGTACAAGAGACCCAGTACTTC. The rearrangement links TRBV5-6 to TRBJ2-5; no clear D. The germline CDR1 and CDR2 sequences are SGHDT and YYEEEE. V lost 4 bases, J lost 2 bases, and 9 bases lay in between. The CDR3 spans 13 residues.

V gene TRBV6-5 combines with J gene TRBJ2-1, with 10 bases matching TRBD2. The V gene's germline CDR1 is MNHEY and CDR2 SVGAGI. V gave up 8 bases and J gave up 10 bases; unmatched junction bases: 8. This CDR3 is 13 amino acids long. Here the CDR3 reads CASGASGGFEQFF. CDR3 nucleotides: TGTGCCAGCGGCGCTAGCGGGGGTTTCGAGCAGTTCTTC.

The rearrangement joins TRBV9 to TRBJ2-1, with D hard to call. Germline V gene data show CDR1 as SGDLS and CDR2 as YYNGEE. Trimming took off 0 bases at V and 0 bases at J, with 7 bases between the two ends. The CDR3 contains 15 residues. The CDR3 reads CASSVATASYNEQFF. The CDR3, as DNA: TGTGCCAGCAGCGTAGCGACGGCCTCCTACAATGAGCAGTTCTTC.

The rearrangement uses TRBV27 and TRBJ2-7; 8 bases are shared with TRBD1. Unmatched junction bases numbered 8, after V lost 7 bases and J lost 3 bases. The CDR3 extends over 14 amino acids. Germline V CDR1 and CDR2: MNHEY, SMNVEV (reference sequence). The CDR3 sequence: CASKTGTGYYEQYF. The CDR3 DNA follows: TGTGCCAGCAAAACCGGGACAGGATACTACGAGCAGTACTTC.

The V call is TRBV7-3, the J call TRBJ2-2; D call uncertain. This CDR3 spans 14 amino acids. Trimming shortened V by 5 bases and J by 1 base, and 8 bases separated the two germline ends. CDR1 and CDR2 (germline): SGHTA, FQGTGA. The CDR3: CASSPNLNTGELFF. The DNA for the CDR3 is TGTGCCAGCAGCCCCAATCTGAACACCGGGGAGCTGTTTTTT.

The CDR3 DNA is TGTGCCAGCGGGGAACACTTTAATGAAAAACTGTTTTTT. Translating gives CASGEHFNEKLFF. V usage is TRBV7-9 and J usage is TRBJ1-4; D remains unclear. The CDR3 has 13 amino acids. Germline V gene data show CDR1 as SEHNR and CDR2 as FQNEAQ (reference sequence). Trimming cost V 8 bases and J 4 bases, with 11 bases left between them.

This chain connects TRBV7-2 to TRBJ1-1, with 8 nucleotides matching TRBD1. J gave up 7 bases and V 5 bases, and 15 bases lay outside the gene matches. The CDR3 is 16 residues long. Germline V gene lookup returns CDR1 SGHTA and CDR2 FQGNSA. The CDR3 DNA sequence: TGTGCCAGCAGCAGACCACCTGTCGGACAGGGCGATGAAGCTTTCTTT. Translation gives CASSRPPVGQGDEAFF. The full variable domain, with the rest looked up from reference TRBV7-2 and TRBJ1-1, is GAGVSQSPSNKVTEKGKDVELRCDPISGHTALYWYRQSLGQGLEFLIYFQGNSAPDKSGLPSDRFSAERTGGSVSTLTIQRTQQEDSAVYLCASSRPPVGQGDEAFFGQGTRLTVV.

The chain's CDR3 is CASSQDYQGVTDTQYF. Here the CDR3 DNA reads TGCGCCAGCAGCCAAGATTATCAGGGGGTCACAGATACGCAGTATTTT. This chain uses TRBV4-3 with TRBJ2-3; 7 bases align to TRBD1. With 0 bases clipped from V and 2 bases from J, the junction kept 5 bases outside the gene matches. This CDR3 contains 16 residues. The V gene's germline CDR1 is LGHNA and CDR2 YSLEER.

The V call is TRBV11-3, the J call TRBJ2-1, with 9 bases matching TRBD1. Germline CDR1 reads SGHNT; CDR2 reads YENEEA. This CDR3 spans 16 amino acids. J gave up 4 bases and V 4 bases, and 8 bases lay outside the gene matches. Here the CDR3 reads CASSSDGTGRYNEQFF. The CDR3 nucleotides read TGTGCCAGCAGCTCTGACGGGACAGGGAGGTACAATGAGCAGTTCTTC.

This clone was detected only once. The V and J genes are TRBV6-2 or TRBV6-3 and TRBJ1-5, with TRBD1 matching over 8 bases. V lost 4 bases and J lost 5; bases outside the gene matches: 1. The CDR3 is 13 amino acids. Germline V gives CDR1 MNHEY, CDR2 SVGEGT. The CDR3 here is CASSWTGYQPQHF. The CDR3 DNA reads TGTGCCAGCAGTTGGACAGGGTATCAGCCCCAGCATTTT.

The chain couples TRBV4-1 to TRBJ1-3; D possibly corresponds to TRBD1 (6 bases). V lost 0 bases and J 1 base, leaving 16 bases between the germline ends. There are 18 residues in the CDR3. Germline values: CDR1 MGHRA, CDR2 YSYEKL. CDR3: CASSQEGGGGLSGNTIYF. CDR3 DNA: TGCGCCAGCAGCCAAGAGGGAGGCGGGGGCCTTTCTGGAAACACCATATATTTT.

This clone has a handful of counts. The chain couples TRBV4-3 to TRBJ1-2; 8 bases map to TRBD1. Germline V lookup: CDR1 LGHNA, CDR2 YSLEER. The CDR3 extends over 16 amino acids. Trimming at V came to 0 bases and at J to 4 bases, leaving 7 bases not matched to a gene. In DNA form, the CDR3 reads TGCGCCAGCAGCCAAGATGTACAGGGGGGGGTCTATGGCTACACCTTC. It translates to CASSQDVQGGVYGYTF.

This chain links TRBV3-1 (or the pseudogene TRBV3-2) with TRBJ2-5, with 7 positions matching TRBD2. The germline V gene encodes CDR1 LGHDT and CDR2 YNNKEL (reference sequence). CDR3 length: 16 residues. The ends lost 1 base at V and 0 bases at J; junction bases unmatched: 5. The CDR3 is CASSQGTRGNQETQYF. CDR3 bases: TGTGCCAGCAGCCAAGGGACGCGGGGGAACCAAGAGACCCAGTACTTC.

The chain is built from TRBV11-2 and TRBJ2-3, with D possibly being TRBD1 (5 bases). CDR1 is SGHAT and CDR2 is FQNNGV in the germline V gene. This CDR3 has 13 residues. Trimming left V 3 bases short and J 5 bases short, with 9 bases between. The CDR3 nucleotides read TGTGCCAGCAGCTTCGGCAGGGTAGATACGCAGTATTTT. Its protein is CASSFGRVDTQYF.

This chain connects TRBV5-5 to TRBJ1-2; D remains ambiguous. Per the germline V gene, CDR1 is SGHKS and CDR2 is YYEKEE (reference sequence). The CDR3 consists of 13 residues. V lost 4 bases, J lost 0 bases, and 7 bases lay in between. The CDR3 is CASSPDANYGYTF. The CDR3, as DNA: TGTGCCAGCAGCCCGGACGCTAACTATGGCTACACCTTC. The full variable domain, rest sourced from reference TRBV5-5 and TRBJ1-2, is DAGVTQSPTHLIKTRGQQVTLRCSPISGHKSVSWYQQVLGQGPQFIFQYYEKEERGRGNFPDRFSARQFPNYSSELNVNALLLGDSALYLCASSPDANYGYTFGSGTRLTVV.

This clone has a single count. The CDR3, as DNA: TGTGCCAGCAGCCTTCGAGGACAGTGGGACTCACCCCTCCACTTT. It codes for CASSLRGQWDSPLHF. The chain uses TRBV6-5 and TRBJ1-6; tentative D call: TRBD1 (6 bases). The CDR3 is 15 residues long. V lost 6 bases to trimming and J lost 10 bases, with 19 bases between them. Germline-derived CDR1 and CDR2 are MNHEY and SVGAGI.